The text below deals with one T cell receptor (beta chain). Its antigen is as yet unknown. The sample originates from a study of blood T cells in healthy people across ages. Study findings and constraints: Measured against age, TCR beta diversity per million T cells decreased in a roughly linear manner. Relative to aged donors, long-lived donors carried more naive CD4+ cells and displayed higher diversity.

Collection of 9.5 to 10 milliliters of peripheral blood was performed for each donor. Every sample yielded at least 6.5 million isolated PBMCs. Germline lookup yields CDR1 KGHSH and CDR2 LQKENI. The CDR3 sequence is 15 residues long. J gave up 11 bases and V 3 bases, and 13 bases lay outside the gene matches. A sample-barcoded 5' primer and a J-beta primer mix were used in a second PCR of roughly 7 to 11 cycles. TCRdb reprocessed the 5' RACE reads with MiXCR, giving one entry per CDR3 protein. This sample has fewer than 950,000 distinct CDR3 sequences, with roughly 50% found just once. Sequences were obtained from blood. The V call is TRBV18, the J call TRBJ2-5, with 9 bases matching TRBD1. The sequence came from a man older than 75 in good health. The CDR3 reads CASSPRDRVDNEQYF. CDR3 bases: TGTGCCAGCTCACCCCGGGACAGGGTGGACAATGAGCAGTACTTC.